These 27 T cell receptor beta chains share one sample of origin, sequenced in a study of blood T cell repertoires in COVID-19. Assay: immunoSEQ multiplex PCR; the TCRdb copy retains only in-frame clones and omits some. The sample yields around 25,000 clones, around 90% seen once. The sequenced material came from peripheral blood. All receptors come from a man aged 70 or older with acute or convalescent COVID-19.

The chain employs TRBV19 and TRBJ1-3; maybe TRBD1 (5 bases). The CDR3 is made up of 15 amino acids. V lost 8 bases, J lost 0 bases, and 14 bases lay in between. Per germline, CDR1 LNHDA and CDR2 SQIVND (reference sequence). CDR3 coding DNA: TGTGCCAGTTCCCGGGGGGACCTCTCTGGAAACACCATATATTTT. Its protein is CASSRGDLSGNTIYF. Variable domain in full (rest from reference TRBV19 and TRBJ1-3): DGGITQSPKYLFRKEGQNVTLSCEQNLNHDAMYWYRQDPGQGLRLIYYSQIVNDFQKGDIAEGYSVSREKKESFPLTVTSAQKNPTAFYLCASSRGDLSGNTIYFGEGSWLTVV.

The chain recombines TRBV5-6 with TRBJ1-6, with no clear D. Trimming pared 1 base from V and 6 bases from J, leaving 8 bases between. The CDR3 has 14 amino acids. The V gene's germline CDR1 is SGHDT and CDR2 YYEEEE. The CDR3 spells CASSLIQLNSPLHF. CDR3 bases: TGTGCCAGCAGCTTGATACAGCTTAATTCACCCCTCCACTTT.

This chain joins TRBV7-2 and TRBJ1-2; D is unresolved. Germline V CDR1 and CDR2: SGHTA, FQGNSA. V was cut by 1 base and J by 6 bases, with 9 bases left in between. CDR3 length: 13 residues. The CDR3 loop reads CASSLGREDGYTF. As DNA, the CDR3 is TGTGCCAGCAGCTTAGGACGGGAGGATGGCTACACCTTC.

J is TRBJ2-1 and V is TRBV11-2, with D tentatively TRBD1 (6 bases). The CDR3 covers 13 residues. Per the germline V gene, CDR1 is SGHAT and CDR2 is FQNNGV. The V and J ends lost 7 bases and 10 bases respectively, with 17 bases between them. For the CDR3, the DNA is TGTGCCAGCACCCTAGGGGGTATTTCCGAGCAGTTCTTC. Translated: CASTLGGISEQFF.

This clone was detected only once. The chain carries TRBV5-1 and TRBJ1-3; 10 bases are a match to TRBD1. The CDR3 extends over 15 amino acids. Losses at the gene ends were 4 bases for V and 2 bases for J; bases not matched to a gene: 3. Germline CDR1 reads SGHRS; CDR2 reads YFSETQ. The CDR3 DNA reads as TGCGCCAGCAGCCGCGACAGGGGGCCTGGAAACACCATATATTTT. Protein sequence: CASSRDRGPGNTIYF.

The gene calls are TRBV5-1 and TRBJ1-3; tentatively, D is TRBD1 (5 bases). V shed 1 base and J shed 4 bases, with 15 bases lying between them. This CDR3 comprises 16 residues. Germline CDR1 and CDR2: SGHRS and YFSETQ. For the CDR3, the DNA is TGCGCCAGCAGCTTGTACGTCGGGGGAGGAGGAAACACCATATATTTT. Translation gives CASSLYVGGGGNTIYF.

V and J are TRBV5-1 and TRBJ1-1; D not resolved. This CDR3 has 14 amino acids. V lost 2 bases, J lost 2 bases, and 10 bases lay in between. CDR1 and CDR2 from the germline V gene are SGHRS and YFSETQ. CDR3 in amino acids: CASSLRLDNTEAFF. CDR3 nucleotides: TGCGCCAGCAGCTTAAGACTCGATAACACTGAAGCTTTCTTT.

This rearrangement joins TRBV15 to TRBJ2-2, with TRBD1 as a possible D gene (5 bases). The V gene's germline CDR1 is LNHNV and CDR2 YYDKDF (reference sequence). This CDR3 has 15 residues. V was shortened by 1 base and J by 5 bases, with 11 bases between the two germline ends. The CDR3 here is CATSRGQGGTGELFF. CDR3 coding DNA: TGTGCCACCAGCAGAGGTCAGGGTGGGACCGGGGAGCTGTTTTTT.

This clone occurred a few times. This chain joins TRBV11-2 and TRBJ1-1; TRBD1 matches 8 bases. Germline CDR1 and CDR2: SGHAT and FQNNGV. The CDR3 runs 16 residues. The V gene end was trimmed by 1 base and the J gene end by 2 bases; junction bases not matched to a gene: 6. The CDR3 DNA reads as TGTGCCAGCAGCTTAGTGGCAGGGGGCGGAAACACTGAAGCTTTCTTT. It translates to CASSLVAGGGNTEAFF.

The chain couples TRBV5-6 to TRBJ1-4; TRBD1 matches 9 bases. V shed 4 bases, J shed 8 bases, and the junction held 9 bases outside the gene matches. The CDR3 runs to 15 residues. The germline V gene has CDR1 SGHDT and CDR2 YYEEEE. Here the CDR3 reads CASSDPQGAEEKLFF. The CDR3 DNA sequence: TGTGCCAGCAGCGACCCACAGGGGGCTGAAGAAAAACTGTTTTTT.

V and J are TRBV11-2 and TRBJ1-5; D is unresolved. V shed 0 bases and J shed 4 bases, with 4 bases lying between them. This CDR3 is built from 13 residues. Per germline, CDR1 SGHAT and CDR2 FQNNGV. The CDR3 DNA reads as TGTGCCAGCAGCTTAGACAGGAATCAGCCCCAGCATTTT. This gives the protein CASSLDRNQPQHF.

This chain connects TRBV13 to TRBJ2-3; 7 bases are a match to TRBD1. V shed 0 bases, J shed 2 bases, and the junction held 2 bases outside the gene matches. CDR1 is PRHDT, CDR2 FYEKMQ, per germline (reference sequence). The CDR3 is 15 residues long. The CDR3 region has the DNA TGTGCCAGCAGCTTAGGGACAGGGCACACAGATACGCAGTATTTT. It codes for CASSLGTGHTDTQYF. Full variable domain (outside the CDR3, taken from reference TRBV13 and TRBJ2-3): AAGVIQSPRHLIKEKRETATLKCYPIPRHDTVYWYQQGPGQDPQFLISFYEKMQSDKGSIPDRFSAQQFSDYHSELNMSSLELGDSALYFCASSLGTGHTDTQYFGPGTRLTVL.

The rearrangement links TRBV19 to TRBJ2-7, with D perhaps matching TRBD2 (7 bases). Trimming took off 0 bases at V and 5 bases at J, with 26 bases between the two ends. Germline CDR1 reads LNHDA; CDR2 reads SQIVND (reference sequence). The CDR3 runs 19 residues. In DNA form, the CDR3 reads TGTGCCAGTAGTATAGATCTCATGTTGGGGTGGGGGGGGCGGCACGAGCAGTACTTC. It is translated as CASSIDLMLGWGGRHEQYF.

The V gene is TRBV9, the J gene TRBJ2-1; TRBD1 might be the D (6 bases). Germline V gives CDR1 SGDLS, CDR2 YYNGEE. V was clipped by 4 bases and J by 2 bases, with 13 bases between them. CDR3 length equals 15 residues. The CDR3 DNA sequence: TGTGCCAGCAGCCTAAGACAGGATCCCTACAATGAGCAGTTCTTC. Translating gives CASSLRQDPYNEQFF.

The chain joins TRBV28 to TRBJ1-6; D unclear. CDR3 size: 15 residues. The germline CDR1 and CDR2 sequences are MDHEN and SYDVKM. The ends were cut back, 6 bases at V and 9 bases at J, with 18 bases in the middle. DNA for the CDR3: TGTGCCAGCAGGCCCCAAGCGGTTTTTGGTTCACCCCTCCACTTT. As protein: CASRPQAVFGSPLHF.

As DNA, the CDR3 is TGTGCCAGCAGCACGGACAGGAGTGGGGAAAAACTGTTTTTT. This gives the protein CASSTDRSGEKLFF. This chain joins TRBV5-4 and TRBJ1-4; TRBD1 matches at 7 bases. The CDR3 is 14 residues long. Germline V gene data show CDR1 as SGHNT and CDR2 as YYREEE (reference sequence). The junction had 8 bases not matched to a gene; V was cut back by 4 bases and J by 8 bases.

The gene calls are TRBV4-2 and TRBJ2-4; D gene uncertain. V gave up 0 bases and J gave up 6 bases, with 12 bases separating them. Germline V gives CDR1 LGHNA, CDR2 YNFKEQ. The CDR3 is made up of 15 amino acids. The CDR3 sequence: CASSQDLNSGNIQYF. The CDR3 nucleotides are TGTGCCAGCAGCCAAGATCTGAATAGTGGAAACATTCAGTACTTC.

The genes are TRBV6-2 or TRBV6-3 and TRBJ1-2, with D maybe TRBD1 (6 bases). The CDR3 spans 13 residues. V lost 5 bases and J 2 bases, leaving 9 bases between the germline ends. Germline CDR1 is MNHEY and CDR2 is SVGEGT. The chain's CDR3 is CASSRQENYGYTF. CDR3 DNA: TGTGCCAGCAGTAGACAGGAAAACTATGGCTACACCTTC.

The chain is built from TRBV7-8 and TRBJ1-2; no clear D gene. The germline V and J ends were trimmed by 5 bases and 5 bases, with 12 bases remaining between them. The germline V gene encodes CDR1 SGHVS and CDR2 FQNEAQ. This CDR3 region has 13 residues. The CDR3 protein is CASSRSHLYGYTF. DNA for the CDR3: TGTGCCAGCAGCCGAAGCCACTTATATGGCTACACCTTC.

This clone was counted a single time. J is TRBJ1-4 and V is TRBV6-2 or TRBV6-3; no firm D call. Germline-derived CDR1 and CDR2 are MNHEY and SVGEGT. With 2 bases removed from V and 3 bases from J, the gap between germline ends came to 10 bases. The CDR3 loop spans 15 amino acids. The CDR3 region has the DNA TGTGCCAGCAGTTACCGCCGGGATTCTAATGAAAAACTGTTTTTT. It translates to CASSYRRDSNEKLFF.

This clone was counted a few times. The chain carries TRBV28 and TRBJ2-3; the match to TRBD2 covers 9 bases. This CDR3 comprises 15 residues. V lost 2 bases to trimming and J lost 2 bases; unmatched junction nucleotides: 2. The V gene's germline CDR1 is MDHEN and CDR2 SYDVKM. CDR3 nucleotides: TGTGCCAGCAGTTTAGCGGGAGGGGACACAGATACGCAGTATTTT. Protein product: CASSLAGGDTDTQYF.

The V gene is TRBV27, the J gene TRBJ2-3; TRBD1 matches 9 bases. This CDR3 is 16 amino acids long. Germline V CDR1 and CDR2: MNHEY, SMNVEV (reference sequence). J lost 1 base, V lost 6 bases, and 8 bases had no gene match. CDR3 sequence: CASRTPTGGGTDTQYF. Written as DNA, the CDR3 is TGTGCCAGCAGGACCCCGACAGGGGGAGGCACAGATACGCAGTATTTT.

V and J are TRBV28 and TRBJ2-1; 10 bases are shared with TRBD1. The CDR3 consists of 15 residues. Germline V gene lookup returns CDR1 MDHEN and CDR2 SYDVKM. J gave up 5 bases and V 7 bases, and 8 bases lay outside the gene matches. CDR3 in amino acids: CASIMGGTGDNEQFF. CDR3 coding DNA: TGTGCCAGCATCATGGGGGGGACAGGGGACAATGAGCAGTTCTTC.

The V call is TRBV7-2, the J call TRBJ2-1; D is ambiguous. CDR1 is SGHTA and CDR2 is FQGNSA in the germline V gene. This CDR3 has 13 residues. V dropped 6 bases and J dropped 7 bases, with 13 bases sitting between them. CDR3 in amino acids: CASSTHPGNEQFF. The CDR3, as DNA: TGTGCCAGCAGTACCCACCCCGGGAATGAGCAGTTCTTC.

V is TRBV6-5 and J is TRBJ2-7; D possibly corresponds to TRBD1 (5 bases). CDR1 and CDR2 (germline): MNHEY, SVGAGI. With 5 bases removed from V and 6 bases from J, the gap between germline ends came to 20 bases. This CDR3 comprises 15 residues. In DNA form, the CDR3 reads TGTGCCAGCAGTCTGGGGTCCAGGGTGCCCGCCGAGCAGTACTTC. Translating gives CASSLGSRVPAEQYF.

This chain joins TRBV6-4 and TRBJ2-3, with 7 bases identical to TRBD2. From germline, CDR1 is MRHNA and CDR2 SNTAGT. V trimming: 6 bases; J trimming: 0 bases; junction bases outside the gene matches: 6. This CDR3 spans 15 amino acids. CDR3 loop: CASSASGTSTDTQYF. In DNA, the CDR3 is TGTGCCAGCAGCGCGAGCGGGACTAGCACAGATACGCAGTATTTT.

J is TRBJ1-2 and V is TRBV12-3 or TRBV12-4; the D is unclear. The CDR3 is 12 residues long. V was clipped by 6 bases and J by 4 bases, with 9 bases between them. The CDR3 DNA reads as TGTGCCAGCAGCGCAGAAACCTATGGCTACACCTTC. Encoded protein: CASSAETYGYTF.